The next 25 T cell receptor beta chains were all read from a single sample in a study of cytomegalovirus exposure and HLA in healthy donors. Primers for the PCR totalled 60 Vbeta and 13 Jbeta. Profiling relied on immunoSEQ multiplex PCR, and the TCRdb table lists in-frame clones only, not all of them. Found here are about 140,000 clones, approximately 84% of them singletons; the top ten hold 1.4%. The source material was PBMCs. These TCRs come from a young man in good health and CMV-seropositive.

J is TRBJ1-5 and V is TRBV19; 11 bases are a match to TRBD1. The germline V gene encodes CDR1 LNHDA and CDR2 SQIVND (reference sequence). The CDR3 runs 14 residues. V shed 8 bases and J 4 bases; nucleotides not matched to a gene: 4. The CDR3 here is CASAGTGGNQPQHF. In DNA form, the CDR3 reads TGTGCCAGTGCCGGGACAGGGGGGAATCAGCCCCAGCATTTT.

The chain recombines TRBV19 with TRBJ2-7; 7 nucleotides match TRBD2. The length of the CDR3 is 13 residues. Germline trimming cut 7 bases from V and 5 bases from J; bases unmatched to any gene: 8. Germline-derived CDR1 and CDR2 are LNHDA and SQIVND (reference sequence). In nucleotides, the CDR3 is TGTGCCAGTACCCGAAAGCGGGAAAACGAGCAGTACTTC. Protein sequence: CASTRKRENEQYF.

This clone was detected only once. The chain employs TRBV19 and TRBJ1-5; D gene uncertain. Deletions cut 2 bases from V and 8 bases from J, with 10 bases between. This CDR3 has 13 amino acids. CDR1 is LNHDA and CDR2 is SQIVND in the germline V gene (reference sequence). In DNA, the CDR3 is TGTGCCAGTAGTATACCCGGGTCGGAGCCCCAGCATTTT. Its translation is CASSIPGSEPQHF.

CDR3 sequence (DNA): TGTGCCAGCAGCTTGGACAGGCATAACAATGAGCAGTTCTTC. The encoded protein is CASSLDRHNNEQFF. V is TRBV5-4 and J is TRBJ2-1, with a possible D match to TRBD1 (5 bases). The ends were cut back, 0 bases at V and 5 bases at J, with 9 bases in the middle. This CDR3 comprises 14 residues. Germline lookup yields CDR1 SGHNT and CDR2 YYREEE (reference sequence).

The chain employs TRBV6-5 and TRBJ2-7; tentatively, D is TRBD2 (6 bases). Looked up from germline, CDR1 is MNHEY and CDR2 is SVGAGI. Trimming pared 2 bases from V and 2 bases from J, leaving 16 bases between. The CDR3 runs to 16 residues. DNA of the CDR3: TGTGCCAGCAGTTACGTTGGGACTGAGGGGCCCTACGAGCAGTACTTC. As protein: CASSYVGTEGPYEQYF.

Here the CDR3 reads CASTPTGLYGYTF. CDR3 sequence (DNA): TGTGCCAGCACTCCGACAGGGCTCTATGGCTACACCTTC. The chain is built from TRBV28 and TRBJ1-2; 7 bases are shared with TRBD1. In germline, CDR1 is MDHEN, CDR2 SYDVKM. Trimming cost V 7 bases and J 4 bases; bases outside gene matches: 6. This CDR3 region has 13 residues.

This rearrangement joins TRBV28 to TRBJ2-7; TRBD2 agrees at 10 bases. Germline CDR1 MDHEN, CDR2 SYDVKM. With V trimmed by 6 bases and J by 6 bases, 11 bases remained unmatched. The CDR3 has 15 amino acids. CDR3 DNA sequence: TGTGCCAGCAGCCTTCCTACTAGCGGGGCGGGCGAGCAGTACTTC. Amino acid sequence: CASSLPTSGAGEQYF.

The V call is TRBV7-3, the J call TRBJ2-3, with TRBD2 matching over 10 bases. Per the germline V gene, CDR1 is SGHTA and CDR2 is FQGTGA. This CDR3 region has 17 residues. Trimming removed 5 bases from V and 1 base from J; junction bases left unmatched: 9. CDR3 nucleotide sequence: TGTGCCAGCAGCCTCCTAGGGCTAGCGGGGGGCACAGATACGCAGTATTTT. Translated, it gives CASSLLGLAGGTDTQYF. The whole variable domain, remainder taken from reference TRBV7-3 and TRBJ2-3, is GAGVSQTPSNKVTEKGKYVELRCDPISGHTALYWYRQSLGQGPEFLIYFQGTGAADDSGLPNDRFFAVRPEGSVSTLKIQRTERGDSAVYLCASSLLGLAGGTDTQYFGPGTRLTVL.

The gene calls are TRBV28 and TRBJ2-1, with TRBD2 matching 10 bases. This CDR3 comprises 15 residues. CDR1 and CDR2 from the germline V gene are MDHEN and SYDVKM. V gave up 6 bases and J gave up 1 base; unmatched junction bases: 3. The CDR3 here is CASRDSGGSYNEQFF. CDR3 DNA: TGTGCCAGCAGGGATAGCGGGGGGTCCTACAATGAGCAGTTCTTC.

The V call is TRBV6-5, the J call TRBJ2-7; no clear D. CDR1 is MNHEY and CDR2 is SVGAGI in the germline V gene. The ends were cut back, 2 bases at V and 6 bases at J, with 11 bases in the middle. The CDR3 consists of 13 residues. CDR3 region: CASSYELFGEQYF. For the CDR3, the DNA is TGTGCCAGCAGTTACGAGCTCTTTGGCGAGCAGTACTTC.

CDR3: CATSTGGWETQYF. In DNA form, the CDR3 reads TGTGCCACCTCGACCGGGGGATGGGAGACCCAGTACTTC. The chain recombines TRBV7-9 with TRBJ2-5, with D possibly TRBD2 on 6 matching bases. Germline values: CDR1 SEHNR, CDR2 FQNEAQ (reference sequence). Trimming removed 10 bases at V and 5 bases at J, with 17 bases between. The CDR3 loop spans 13 amino acids.

The CDR3 nucleotides are TGTGCCATCAGTGAATCGCAGTATGGCTACACCTTC. Its translation: CAISESQYGYTF. The chain joins TRBV10-3 to TRBJ1-2; D unclear. This CDR3 is built from 12 residues. CDR1 and CDR2 from the germline V gene are ENHRY and SYGVKD. The V gene lost 3 bases and the J gene lost 5 bases, with 7 bases spanning the gap.

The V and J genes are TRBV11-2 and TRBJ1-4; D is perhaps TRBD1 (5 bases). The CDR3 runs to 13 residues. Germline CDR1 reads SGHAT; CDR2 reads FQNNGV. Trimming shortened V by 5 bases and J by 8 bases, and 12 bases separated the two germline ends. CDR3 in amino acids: CASSEQGGEKLFF. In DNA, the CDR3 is TGTGCCAGCAGCGAGCAGGGAGGCGAAAAACTGTTTTTT.

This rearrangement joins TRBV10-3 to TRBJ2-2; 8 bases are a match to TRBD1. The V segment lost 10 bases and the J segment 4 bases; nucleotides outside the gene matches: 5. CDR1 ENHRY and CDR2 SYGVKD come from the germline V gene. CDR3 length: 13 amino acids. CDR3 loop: CATQGARTGELFF. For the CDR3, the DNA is TGTGCCACCCAGGGGGCGCGCACCGGGGAGCTGTTTTTT.

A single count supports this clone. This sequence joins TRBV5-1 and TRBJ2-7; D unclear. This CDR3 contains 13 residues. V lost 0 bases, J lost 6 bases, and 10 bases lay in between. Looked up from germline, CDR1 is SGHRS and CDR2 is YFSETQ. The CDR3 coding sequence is TGCGCCAGCAGCTTGGATCAGGTGTCCGAGCAGTACTTC. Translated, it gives CASSLDQVSEQYF.

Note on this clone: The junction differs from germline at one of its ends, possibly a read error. CDR3 nucleotides: TGTGCCAGCACCCATCTCCCTGGGGCCAACGTCCTGACCTTC. Amino acid sequence: CASTHLPGANVLTF. The chain carries TRBV27 and TRBJ2-6, with D perhaps TRBD1 (5 bases). The germline V gene encodes CDR1 MNHEY and CDR2 SMNVEV (reference sequence). The CDR3 contains 14 residues.

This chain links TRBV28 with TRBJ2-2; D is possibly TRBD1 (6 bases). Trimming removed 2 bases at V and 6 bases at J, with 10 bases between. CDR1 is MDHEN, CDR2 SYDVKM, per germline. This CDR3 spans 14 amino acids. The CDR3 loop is CASSLQGMAGELFF. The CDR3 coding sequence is TGTGCCAGCAGTTTACAGGGGATGGCCGGGGAGCTGTTTTTT.

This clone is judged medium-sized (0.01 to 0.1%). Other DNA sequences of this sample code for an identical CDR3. The CDR3 protein is CASSLGQSTEAFF. DNA for the CDR3: TGTGCCAGCAGCTTGGGACAGAGTACTGAAGCTTTCTTT. The chain recombines TRBV5-8 with TRBJ1-1; the D gene is possibly TRBD1 (5 bases). The V end was cut by 0 bases, the J end by 5 bases, with 8 bases between. This CDR3 comprises 13 residues. CDR1 is SGHTS, CDR2 YDEGEE, per germline.

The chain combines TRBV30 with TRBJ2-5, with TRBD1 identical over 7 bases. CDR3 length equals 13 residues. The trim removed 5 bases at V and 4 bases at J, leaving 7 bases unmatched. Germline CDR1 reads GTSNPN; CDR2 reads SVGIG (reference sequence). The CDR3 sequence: CAWGTGDAETQYF. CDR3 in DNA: TGTGCCTGGGGAACAGGGGATGCAGAGACCCAGTACTTC.

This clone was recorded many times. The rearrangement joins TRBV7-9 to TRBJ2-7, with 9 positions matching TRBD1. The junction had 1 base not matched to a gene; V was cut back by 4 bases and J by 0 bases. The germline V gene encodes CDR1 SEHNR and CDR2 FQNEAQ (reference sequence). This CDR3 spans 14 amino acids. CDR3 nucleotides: TGTGCCAGCAGCTCGGACAGGGGCTCCTACGAGCAGTACTTC. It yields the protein CASSSDRGSYEQYF.

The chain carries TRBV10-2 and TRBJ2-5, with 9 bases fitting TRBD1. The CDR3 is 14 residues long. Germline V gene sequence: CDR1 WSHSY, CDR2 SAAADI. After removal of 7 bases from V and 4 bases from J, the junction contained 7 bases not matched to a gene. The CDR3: CASKLQGAGETQYF. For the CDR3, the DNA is TGCGCCAGCAAGCTACAGGGGGCAGGAGAGACCCAGTACTTC.

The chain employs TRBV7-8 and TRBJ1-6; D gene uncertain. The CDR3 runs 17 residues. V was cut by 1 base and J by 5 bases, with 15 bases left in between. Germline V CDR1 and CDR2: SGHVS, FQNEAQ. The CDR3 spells CASSLVEDTGDNSPLHF. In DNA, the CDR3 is TGTGCCAGCAGCTTAGTAGAGGATACTGGCGATAATTCACCCCTCCACTTT.

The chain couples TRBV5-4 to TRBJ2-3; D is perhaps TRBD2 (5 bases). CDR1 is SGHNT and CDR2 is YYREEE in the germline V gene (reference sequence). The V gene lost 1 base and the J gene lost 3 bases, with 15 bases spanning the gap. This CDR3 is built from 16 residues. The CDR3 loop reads CASSLKGDWLTDTQYF. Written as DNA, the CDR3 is TGTGCCAGCAGCTTGAAGGGAGATTGGCTTACAGATACGCAGTATTTT.

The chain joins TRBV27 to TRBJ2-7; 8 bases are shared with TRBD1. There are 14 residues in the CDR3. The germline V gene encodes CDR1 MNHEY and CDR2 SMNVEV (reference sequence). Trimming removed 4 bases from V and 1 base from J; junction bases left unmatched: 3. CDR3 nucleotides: TGTGCCAGCAGTTCCGGACAGGGTTCCTACGAGCAGTACTTC. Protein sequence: CASSSGQGSYEQYF.

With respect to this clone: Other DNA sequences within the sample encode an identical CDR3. As DNA, the CDR3 is TGCGCCAGCAGCTGGGGGGGAACAGGGAAGCAGTTCTTC. Its translation is CASSWGGTGKQFF. The chain combines TRBV5-1 with TRBJ2-1, with TRBD2 as a possible D gene (7 bases). Germline assignment: CDR1 SGHRS and CDR2 YFSETQ. CDR3 length: 13 amino acids. The germline V and J ends were trimmed by 3 bases and 11 bases, with 15 bases remaining between them.